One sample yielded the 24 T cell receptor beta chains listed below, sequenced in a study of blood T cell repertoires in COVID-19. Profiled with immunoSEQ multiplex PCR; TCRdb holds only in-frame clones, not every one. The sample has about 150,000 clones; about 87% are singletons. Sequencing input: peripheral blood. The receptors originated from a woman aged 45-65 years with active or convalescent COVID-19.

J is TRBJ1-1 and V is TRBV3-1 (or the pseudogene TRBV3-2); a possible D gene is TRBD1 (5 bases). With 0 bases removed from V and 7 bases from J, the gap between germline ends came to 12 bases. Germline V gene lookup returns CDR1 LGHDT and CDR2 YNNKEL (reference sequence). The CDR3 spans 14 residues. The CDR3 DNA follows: TGTGCCAGCAGCCAAGAGATCACAGGTGTTGAAGCTTTCTTT. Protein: CASSQEITGVEAFF.

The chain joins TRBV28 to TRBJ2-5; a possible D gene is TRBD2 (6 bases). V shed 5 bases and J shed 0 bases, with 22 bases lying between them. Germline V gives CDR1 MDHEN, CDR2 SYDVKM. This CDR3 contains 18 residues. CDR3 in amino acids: CASSRPGEISTNQETQYF. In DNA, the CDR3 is TGTGCCAGCAGTCGGCCGGGAGAGATAAGTACCAACCAAGAGACCCAGTACTTC.

This chain's CDR3 is CASSLGGTGGGNTIYF. CDR3 sequence (DNA): TGCGCCAGCAGCTTGGGTGGGACAGGAGGAGGAAACACCATATATTTT. V is TRBV5-1 and J is TRBJ1-3; 8 bases are shared with TRBD1. Germline V CDR1 and CDR2: SGHRS, YFSETQ. The ends lost 0 bases at V and 4 bases at J; junction bases unmatched: 6. CDR3 length: 16 amino acids. Full variable domain (remainder filled in from reference TRBV5-1 and TRBJ1-3): KAGVTQTPRYLIKTRGQQVTLSCSPISGHRSVSWYQQTPGQGLQFLFEYFSETQRNKGNFPGRFSGRQFSNSRSEMNVSTLELGDSALYLCASSLGGTGGGNTIYFGEGSWLTVV.

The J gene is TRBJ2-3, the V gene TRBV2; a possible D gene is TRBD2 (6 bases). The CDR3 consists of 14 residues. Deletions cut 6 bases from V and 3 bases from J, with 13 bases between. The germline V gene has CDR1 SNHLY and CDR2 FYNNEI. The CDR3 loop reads CASRVGGATDTQYF. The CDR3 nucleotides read TGTGCCAGCAGGGTCGGCGGGGCAACAGATACGCAGTATTTT.

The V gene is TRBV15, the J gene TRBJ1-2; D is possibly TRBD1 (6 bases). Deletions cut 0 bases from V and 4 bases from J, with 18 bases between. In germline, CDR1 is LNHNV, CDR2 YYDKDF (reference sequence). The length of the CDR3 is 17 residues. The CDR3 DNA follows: TGTGCCACCAGCAGAGATCGTAATCAGGGGCGAATCTATGGCTACACCTTC. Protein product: CATSRDRNQGRIYGYTF.

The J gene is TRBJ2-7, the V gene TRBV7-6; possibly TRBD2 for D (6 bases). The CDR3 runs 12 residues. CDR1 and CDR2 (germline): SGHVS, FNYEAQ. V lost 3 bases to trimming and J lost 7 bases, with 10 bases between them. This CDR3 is CASSFGRREQYF. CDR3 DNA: TGTGCCAGCAGCTTTGGGAGGCGGGAGCAGTACTTC.

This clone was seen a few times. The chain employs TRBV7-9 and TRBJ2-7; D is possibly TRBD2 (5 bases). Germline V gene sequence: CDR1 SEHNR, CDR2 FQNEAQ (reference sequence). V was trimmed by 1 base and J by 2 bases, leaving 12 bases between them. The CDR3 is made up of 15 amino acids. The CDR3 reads CASSLEGSVTYEQYF. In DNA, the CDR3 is TGTGCCAGCAGCTTAGAAGGTAGCGTCACCTACGAGCAGTACTTC.

Here the CDR3 reads CASSLGGAGGSEQYF. CDR3 sequence (DNA): TGTGCCAGCAGCTTAGGAGGGGCGGGGGGCTCCGAGCAGTACTTC. V usage is TRBV5-4 and J usage is TRBJ2-7; 8 nucleotides match TRBD2. Germline loops: CDR1 SGHNT, CDR2 YYREEE (reference sequence). This CDR3 spans 15 amino acids. J gave up 6 bases and V 2 bases, and 10 bases lay outside the gene matches.

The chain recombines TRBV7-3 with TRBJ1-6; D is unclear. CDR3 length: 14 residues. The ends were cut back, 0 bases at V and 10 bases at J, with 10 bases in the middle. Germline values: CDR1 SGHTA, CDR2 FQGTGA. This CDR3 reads CASSLTHGISPLHF. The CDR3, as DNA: TGTGCCAGCAGCTTAACGCACGGGATCTCACCCCTCCACTTT.

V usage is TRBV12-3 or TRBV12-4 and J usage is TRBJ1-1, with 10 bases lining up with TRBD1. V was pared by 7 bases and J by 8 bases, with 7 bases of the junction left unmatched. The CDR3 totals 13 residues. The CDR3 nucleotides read TGTGCCAGCACTCTAGGGGGACAGGGGGAAGCTTTCTTT. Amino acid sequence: CASTLGGQGEAFF.

The CDR3 DNA follows: TGTGCCAGCAGCTTACTAGCGTCCTACAATGAGCAGTTCTTC. Protein: CASSLLASYNEQFF. The chain employs TRBV7-2 and TRBJ2-1; weak D call: TRBD2 (6 bases). The germline gives CDR1 SGHTA, CDR2 FQGNSA. V lost 2 bases, J lost 1 base, and 6 bases lay in between. The CDR3 has 14 residues.

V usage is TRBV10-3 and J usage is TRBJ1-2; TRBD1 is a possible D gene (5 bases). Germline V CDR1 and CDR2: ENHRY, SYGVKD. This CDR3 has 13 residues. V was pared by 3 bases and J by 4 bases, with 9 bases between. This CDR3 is CAISDTDSYGYTF. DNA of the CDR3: TGTGCCATCAGTGACACAGACAGCTATGGCTACACCTTC.

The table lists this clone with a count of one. The CDR3 protein is CAISDPGLNTEAFF. CDR3 in DNA: TGTGCCATCAGTGATCCAGGGTTGAACACTGAAGCTTTCTTT. V usage is TRBV10-3 and J usage is TRBJ1-1, with D perhaps TRBD1 (5 bases). V was trimmed by 3 bases and J by 0 bases, leaving 8 bases between them. This CDR3 is 14 amino acids long. Germline CDR1 ENHRY, CDR2 SYGVKD.

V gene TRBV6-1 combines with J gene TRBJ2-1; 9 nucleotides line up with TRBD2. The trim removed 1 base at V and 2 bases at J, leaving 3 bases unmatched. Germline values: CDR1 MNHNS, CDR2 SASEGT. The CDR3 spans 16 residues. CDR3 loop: CASSEVAGAAYNEQFF. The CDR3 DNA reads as TGTGCCAGCAGTGAAGTAGCGGGGGCCGCCTACAATGAGCAGTTCTTC.

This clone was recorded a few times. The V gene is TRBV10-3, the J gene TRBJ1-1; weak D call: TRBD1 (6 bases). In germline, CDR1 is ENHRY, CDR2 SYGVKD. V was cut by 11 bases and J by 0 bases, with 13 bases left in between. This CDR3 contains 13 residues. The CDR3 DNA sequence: TGTGCCGCCTACAGGGCTTTGAACACTGAAGCTTTCTTT. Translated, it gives CAAYRALNTEAFF.

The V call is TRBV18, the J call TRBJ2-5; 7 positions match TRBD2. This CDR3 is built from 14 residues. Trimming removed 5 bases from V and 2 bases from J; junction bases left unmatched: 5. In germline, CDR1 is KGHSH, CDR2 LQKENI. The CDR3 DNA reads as TGTGCCAGCTCATTCTCGCGGGGGCAAGAGACCCAGTACTTC. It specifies CASSFSRGQETQYF.

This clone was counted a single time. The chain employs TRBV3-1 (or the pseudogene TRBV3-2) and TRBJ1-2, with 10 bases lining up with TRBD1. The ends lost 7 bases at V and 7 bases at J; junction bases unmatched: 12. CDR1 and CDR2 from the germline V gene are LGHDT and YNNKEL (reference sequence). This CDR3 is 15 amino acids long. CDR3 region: CASTRGDRGGGGYTF. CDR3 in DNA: TGTGCCAGCACCCGGGGGGACAGGGGAGGTGGTGGCTACACCTTC.

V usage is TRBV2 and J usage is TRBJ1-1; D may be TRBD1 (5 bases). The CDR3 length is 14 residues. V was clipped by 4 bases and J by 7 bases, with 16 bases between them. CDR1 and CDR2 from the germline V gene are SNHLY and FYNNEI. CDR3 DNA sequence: TGTGCCAGCAGTGGTCGGCAGGGTTGGAGTGAAGCTTTCTTT. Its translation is CASSGRQGWSEAFF.

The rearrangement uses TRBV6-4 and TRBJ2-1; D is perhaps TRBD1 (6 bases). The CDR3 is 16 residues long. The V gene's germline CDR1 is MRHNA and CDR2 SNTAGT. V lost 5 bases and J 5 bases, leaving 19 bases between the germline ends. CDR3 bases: TGTGCCAGCAGTCCAGCAAGTGGACAGCGGAACAATGAGCAGTTCTTC. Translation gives CASSPASGQRNNEQFF.

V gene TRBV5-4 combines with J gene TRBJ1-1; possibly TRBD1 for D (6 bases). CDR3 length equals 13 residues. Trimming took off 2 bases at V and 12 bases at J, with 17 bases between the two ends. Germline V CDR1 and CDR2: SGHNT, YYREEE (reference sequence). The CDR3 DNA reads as TGTGCCAGCAGCTTTGGGGCGAAGGGGGAATCTTTCTTT. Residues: CASSFGAKGESFF. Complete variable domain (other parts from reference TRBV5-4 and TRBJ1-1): ETGVTQSPTHLIKTRGQQVTLRCSSQSGHNTVSWYQQALGQGPQFIFQYYREEENGRGNFPPRFSGLQFPNYSSELNVNALELDDSALYLCASSFGAKGESFFGQGTRLTVV.

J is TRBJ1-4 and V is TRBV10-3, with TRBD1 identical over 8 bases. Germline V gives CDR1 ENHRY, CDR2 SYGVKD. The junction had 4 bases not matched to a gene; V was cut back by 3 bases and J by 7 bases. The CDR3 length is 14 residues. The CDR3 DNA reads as TGTGCCATCAGTGAAGGGACAGGTGGTGAAAAACTGTTTTTT. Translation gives CAISEGTGGEKLFF.

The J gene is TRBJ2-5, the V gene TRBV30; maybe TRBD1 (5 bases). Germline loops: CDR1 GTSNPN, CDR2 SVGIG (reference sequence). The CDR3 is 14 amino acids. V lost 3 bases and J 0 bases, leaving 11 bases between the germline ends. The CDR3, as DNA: TGTGCCTGGAGAGGGTCAGGGTACCAAGAGACCCAGTACTTC. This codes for CAWRGSGYQETQYF.

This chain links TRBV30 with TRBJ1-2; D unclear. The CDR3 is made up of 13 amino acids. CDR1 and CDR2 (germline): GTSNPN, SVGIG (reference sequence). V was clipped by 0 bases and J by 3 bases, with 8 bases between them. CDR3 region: CAWSVEAHYGYTF. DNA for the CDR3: TGTGCCTGGAGTGTAGAGGCCCACTATGGCTACACCTTC.

Here the CDR3 DNA reads TGTGCCAGCAGGCAAGAACAGGGTCGGAATTCACCCCTCCACTTT. Residues: CASRQEQGRNSPLHF. The chain joins TRBV2 to TRBJ1-6, with D perhaps matching TRBD1 (6 bases). Trimming removed 6 bases at V and 7 bases at J, with 16 bases between. There are 15 residues in the CDR3. Per germline, CDR1 SNHLY and CDR2 FYNNEI.